This is a list of T cell receptor beta chains from one sample in a study of T cell repertoires in cytomegalovirus infection. No antigen has been identified for these receptors. TCRdb itself ran the reads through MiXCR, one entry per CDR3 protein. The sample carries 100,000 to 150,000 distinct CDR3 sequences, over 30% recorded once. The sample in question was CD8+ T cells from cultured PBMCs, obtained from culture after CMV antigen stimulation. These receptors all come from a human donor in good health (CMV status not recorded). Some clones in this sample may be carry-over from other donors' samples. CDR3s include the opening cysteine and the closing phenylalanine or tryptophan. A D gene is named only where the DNA matches it firmly. Only some rows state a clone size, as once, few, many or a class for expanded clones.

cdr3_aa: CASSQDVRANSNQPQHF
cdr3_nt: TGTGCCAGCAGCCAAGACGTTAGGGCGAATAGCAATCAGCCCCAGCATTTT
j_call: TRBJ1-5
d_call: NA
clone_size: many
v_call: TRBV14

cdr3_aa: CASSPQGPGGMNTEAFF
cdr3_nt: TGTGCCAGCAGCCCCCAAGGTCCGGGCGGGATGAACACTGAAGCTTTCTTT
j_call: TRBJ1-1
d_call: NA
clone_size: few
v_call: TRBV7-3

cdr3_aa: CASCRRGAYTDTQYF
cdr3_nt: TGTGCCAGTTGTCGGCGGGGCGCCTACACAGATACGCAGTATTTT
j_call: TRBJ2-3
d_call: NA
clone_size: NA
v_call: TRBV19

cdr3_aa: CASSQDGYIQYF
cdr3_nt: TGTGCCAGCAGCCAAGACGGTTACATTCAGTACTTC
j_call: TRBJ2-4
d_call: NA
clone_size: few
v_call: TRBV4-2

cdr3_aa: CAISEGGFDQPQHF
cdr3_nt: TGTGCCATCAGTGAGGGGGGTTTCGATCAGCCCCAGCATTTT
j_call: TRBJ1-5
d_call: NA
clone_size: NA
v_call: TRBV10-3

cdr3_aa: CASSFGGDQPQHF
cdr3_nt: TGTGCCAGCAGTTTCGGAGGCGATCAGCCCCAGCATTTT
j_call: TRBJ1-5
d_call: NA
clone_size: NA
v_call: TRBV6-1

cdr3_aa: CASSRTGSSYEQYF
cdr3_nt: TGTGCCAGCAGTCGGACAGGGAGCTCCTACGAGCAGTACTTC
j_call: TRBJ2-7
d_call: TRBD1
clone_size: few
v_call: TRBV6-2/TRBV6-3

cdr3_aa: CASSVDPLPSDEQFF
cdr3_nt: TGTGCCAGCAGCGTAGATCCGTTACCGTCGGATGAGCAGTTCTTC
j_call: TRBJ2-1
d_call: NA
clone_size: many
v_call: TRBV9

cdr3_aa: CASSFRTGGLSPLHF
cdr3_nt: TGTGCCAGCAGTTTCCGGACAGGGGGATTATCACCCCTCCACTTT
j_call: TRBJ1-6
d_call: TRBD1
clone_size: many
v_call: TRBV6-6

cdr3_aa: CASSYRLRDGYTF
cdr3_nt: TGTGCCAGCAGTTACCGGTTGAGGGATGGCTACACCTTC
j_call: TRBJ1-2
d_call: NA
clone_size: NA
v_call: TRBV6-5

cdr3_aa: CASSLTDWSLGDTQYF
cdr3_nt: TGTGCCAGCAGCCTTACCGACTGGTCGCTGGGAGATACGCAGTATTTT
j_call: TRBJ2-3
d_call: NA
clone_size: NA
v_call: TRBV11-1

cdr3_aa: CASSQTALSSYNEQFF
cdr3_nt: TGTGCCAGCAGCCAAACTGCCTTGAGCTCCTACAATGAGCAGTTCTTC
j_call: TRBJ2-1
d_call: NA
clone_size: many
v_call: TRBV7-6

cdr3_aa: CASSLDERGNTDTQYF
cdr3_nt: TGTGCCAGCAGCTTAGATGAGCGGGGGAACACAGATACGCAGTATTTT
j_call: TRBJ2-3
d_call: TRBD2
clone_size: many
v_call: TRBV7-8

cdr3_aa: CASSSGLGGGELFF
cdr3_nt: TGTGCCAGCAGTTCCGGACTAGGTGGCGGGGAGCTGTTTTTT
j_call: TRBJ2-2
d_call: TRBD2
clone_size: NA
v_call: TRBV28

cdr3_aa: CASSSLGSTGGIYGYTF
cdr3_nt: TGTGCCAGCAGCTCCCTGGGATCGACAGGGGGGATCTATGGCTACACCTTC
j_call: TRBJ1-2
d_call: TRBD1
clone_size: many
v_call: TRBV7-2

cdr3_aa: CASSYYQTDTQYF
cdr3_nt: TGTGCCAGCAGTTACTACCAGACAGATACGCAGTATTTT
j_call: TRBJ2-3
d_call: NA
clone_size: NA
v_call: TRBV6-2/TRBV6-3

cdr3_aa: CVLLSYTGELFF
cdr3_nt: TGTGTACTACTAAGCTACACCGGGGAGCTGTTTTTT
j_call: TRBJ2-2
d_call: NA
clone_size: NA
v_call: TRBV12-3/TRBV12-4

cdr3_aa: CASSESSRYGYTF
cdr3_nt: TGTGCCAGCAGTGAATCTTCCCGCTATGGCTACACCTTC
j_call: TRBJ1-2
d_call: NA
clone_size: many
v_call: TRBV6-1

cdr3_aa: CASSEGLERNEQFF
cdr3_nt: TGTGCCAGCAGTGAGGGACTCGAGCGCAATGAGCAGTTCTTC
j_call: TRBJ2-1
d_call: NA
clone_size: few
v_call: TRBV6-4

cdr3_aa: CASSYVWGFGTEAFF
cdr3_nt: TGTGCCAGCAGTTATGTCTGGGGATTTGGCACTGAAGCTTTCTTT
j_call: TRBJ1-1
d_call: NA
clone_size: NA
v_call: TRBV6-2/TRBV6-3

cdr3_aa: CASSQEKFGDRGNSGANVLTF
cdr3_nt: TGCGCCAGCAGCCAAGAAAAGTTTGGGGACAGGGGGAACTCTGGGGCCAACGTCCTGACTTTC
j_call: TRBJ2-6
d_call: TRBD1
clone_size: NA
v_call: TRBV4-3

cdr3_aa: CASSHGHLSTDTQYF
cdr3_nt: TGCGCCAGCAGCCACGGACACCTAAGCACAGATACGCAGTATTTT
j_call: TRBJ2-3
d_call: NA
clone_size: NA
v_call: TRBV5-1

cdr3_aa: CASSLEGPASPLHF
cdr3_nt: TGTGCCAGCAGCTTGGAGGGGCCGGCTTCACCCCTCCACTTT
j_call: TRBJ1-6
d_call: NA
clone_size: few
v_call: TRBV5-4

cdr3_aa: CASSGGTGANYGYTF
cdr3_nt: TGTGCCAGCAGCGGAGGGACAGGAGCAAACTATGGCTACACCTTC
j_call: TRBJ1-2
d_call: TRBD1
clone_size: NA
v_call: TRBV7-2

cdr3_aa: CASSFMEGNQPQHF
cdr3_nt: TGTGCCAGCAGCTTTATGGAGGGCAATCAGCCCCAGCATTTT
j_call: TRBJ1-5
d_call: NA
clone_size: NA
v_call: TRBV7-2

cdr3_aa: CASSFAPGNTGELFF
cdr3_nt: TGTGCCAGCAGCTTCGCTCCGGGGAACACCGGGGAGCTGTTTTTT
j_call: TRBJ2-2
d_call: NA
clone_size: few
v_call: TRBV11-3

cdr3_aa: CASNRLGLTDQETQYF
cdr3_nt: TGTGCCAGCAACAGATTGGGACTCACAGACCAAGAGACCCAGTACTTC
j_call: TRBJ2-5
d_call: NA
clone_size: NA
v_call: TRBV5-6

cdr3_aa: CAISESTGLSYEQYF
cdr3_nt: TGTGCCATCAGTGAGTCCACAGGCTTATCCTACGAGCAGTACTTC
j_call: TRBJ2-7
d_call: NA
clone_size: NA
v_call: TRBV10-3

cdr3_aa: CASSQARTADYEQYF
cdr3_nt: TGTGCCAGCAGCCAGGCTCGGACAGCAGACTACGAGCAGTACTTC
j_call: TRBJ2-7
d_call: NA
clone_size: NA
v_call: TRBV4-2

cdr3_aa: CSAQSTSGGSSFSYEQYF
cdr3_nt: TGCAGTGCTCAGAGCACTAGCGGGGGTTCTTCCTTCTCCTACGAGCAGTACTTC
j_call: TRBJ2-7
d_call: TRBD2
clone_size: many
v_call: TRBV20-1

cdr3_aa: CASTTPPNTQYF
cdr3_nt: TGTGCCAGCACCACACCGCCTAATACGCAGTATTTT
j_call: TRBJ2-3
d_call: NA
clone_size: NA
v_call: TRBV6-2/TRBV6-3

cdr3_aa: CASSRSYEQYF
cdr3_nt: TGTGCCAGCAGCCGTTCCTACGAGCAGTACTTC
j_call: TRBJ2-7
d_call: NA
clone_size: many
v_call: TRBV7-2

cdr3_aa: CAIKVATGVSYEQYF
cdr3_nt: TGTGCCATCAAGGTTGCAACAGGGGTATCCTACGAGCAGTACTTC
j_call: TRBJ2-7
d_call: TRBD1
clone_size: few
v_call: TRBV10-3

cdr3_aa: CASSWDRLNTEAFF
cdr3_nt: TGTGCCAGTAGTTGGGACAGGCTGAACACTGAAGCTTTCTTT
j_call: TRBJ1-1
d_call: TRBD1
clone_size: NA
v_call: TRBV19

cdr3_aa: CASSLTLGSAYEQYF
cdr3_nt: TGTGCCAGCAGCCTCACCTTAGGCTCGGCCTACGAGCAGTACTTC
j_call: TRBJ2-7
d_call: NA
clone_size: NA
v_call: TRBV7-2